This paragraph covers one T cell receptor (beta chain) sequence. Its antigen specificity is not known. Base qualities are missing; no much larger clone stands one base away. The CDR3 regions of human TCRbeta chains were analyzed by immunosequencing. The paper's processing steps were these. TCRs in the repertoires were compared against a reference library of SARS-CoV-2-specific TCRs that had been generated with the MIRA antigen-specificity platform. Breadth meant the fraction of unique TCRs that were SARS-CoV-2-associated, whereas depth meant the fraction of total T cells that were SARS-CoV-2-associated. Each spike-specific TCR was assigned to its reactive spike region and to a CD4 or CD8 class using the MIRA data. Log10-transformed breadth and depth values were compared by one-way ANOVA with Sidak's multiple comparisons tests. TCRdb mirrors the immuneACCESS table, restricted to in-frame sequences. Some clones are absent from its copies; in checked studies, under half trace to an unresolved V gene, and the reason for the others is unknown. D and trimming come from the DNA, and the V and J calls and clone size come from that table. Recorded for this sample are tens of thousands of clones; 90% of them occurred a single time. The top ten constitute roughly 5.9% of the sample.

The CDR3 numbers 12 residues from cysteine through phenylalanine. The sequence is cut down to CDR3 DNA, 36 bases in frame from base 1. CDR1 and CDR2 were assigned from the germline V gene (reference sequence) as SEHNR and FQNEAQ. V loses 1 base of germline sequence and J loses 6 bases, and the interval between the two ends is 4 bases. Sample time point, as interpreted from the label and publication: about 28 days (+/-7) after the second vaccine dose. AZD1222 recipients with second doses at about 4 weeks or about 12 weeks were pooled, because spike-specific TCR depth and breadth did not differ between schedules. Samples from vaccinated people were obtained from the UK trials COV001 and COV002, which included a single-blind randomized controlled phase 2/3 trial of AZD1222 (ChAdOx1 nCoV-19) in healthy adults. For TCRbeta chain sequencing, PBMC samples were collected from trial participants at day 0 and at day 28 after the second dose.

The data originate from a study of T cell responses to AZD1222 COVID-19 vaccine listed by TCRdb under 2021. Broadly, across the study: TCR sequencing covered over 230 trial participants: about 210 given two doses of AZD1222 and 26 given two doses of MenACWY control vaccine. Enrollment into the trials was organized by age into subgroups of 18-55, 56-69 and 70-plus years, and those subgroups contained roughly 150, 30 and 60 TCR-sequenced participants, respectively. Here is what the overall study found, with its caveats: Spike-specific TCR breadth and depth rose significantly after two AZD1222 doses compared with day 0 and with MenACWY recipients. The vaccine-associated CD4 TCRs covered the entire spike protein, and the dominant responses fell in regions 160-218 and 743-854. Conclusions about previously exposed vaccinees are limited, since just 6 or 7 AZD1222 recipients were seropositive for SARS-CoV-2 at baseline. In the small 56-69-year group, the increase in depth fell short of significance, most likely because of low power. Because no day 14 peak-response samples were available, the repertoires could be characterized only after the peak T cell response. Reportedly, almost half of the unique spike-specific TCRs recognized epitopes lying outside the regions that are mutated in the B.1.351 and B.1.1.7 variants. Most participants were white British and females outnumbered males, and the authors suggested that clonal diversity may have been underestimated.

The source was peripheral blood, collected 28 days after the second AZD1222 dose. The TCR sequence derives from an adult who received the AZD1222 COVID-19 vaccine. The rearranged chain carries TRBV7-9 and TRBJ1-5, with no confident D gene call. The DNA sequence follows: TGTGCCAGCAGCTTAGGGGGTCAGCCCCAGCATTTT. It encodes CASSLGGQPQHF.